The next 4 T cell receptor beta chains were all read from a single sample in a study of blood T cell repertoires in COVID-19. Clones were read by immunoSEQ multiplex PCR, and TCRdb kept only the in-frame ones, dropping some. The table records about 330,000 clones, 86% of them present only once. Sequenced: peripheral blood. The source is a woman in her 50s with acute or convalescent COVID-19.

CDR3: CSVEEQPNQPQHF. DNA for the CDR3: TGCAGCGTTGAGGAACAGCCCAATCAGCCCCAGCATTTT. The J gene is TRBJ1-5, the V gene TRBV29-1; D is uncertain. The CDR3 runs to 13 residues. Germline lookup yields CDR1 SQVTM and CDR2 ANQGSEA. Trimming took 3 bases from V and 3 from J, leaving 9 bases between them.

V usage is TRBV6-5 and J usage is TRBJ2-7; 11 bases match TRBD1. Unmatched junction bases numbered 6, after V lost 2 bases and J lost 3 bases. Looked up from germline, CDR1 is MNHEY and CDR2 is SVGAGI. This CDR3 contains 16 residues. The CDR3 bases are TGTGCCAGCAGTTACCGAGGACAGGGGGCTATCTACGAGCAGTACTTC. This sequence encodes CASSYRGQGAIYEQYF.

J is TRBJ2-1 and V is TRBV28, with 9 bases matching TRBD2. Germline lookup yields CDR1 MDHEN and CDR2 SYDVKM. Trimming cost V 6 bases and J 4 bases; bases outside gene matches: 7. CDR3 length: 15 residues. CDR3 sequence (DNA): TGTGCCAGCAGGGTAGCGGGAGAATCGTACAATGAGCAGTTCTTC. This sequence encodes CASRVAGESYNEQFF. Looking up the rest from reference TRBV28 and TRBJ2-1 gives the full variable domain: DVKVTQSSRYLVKRTGEKVFLECVQDMDHENMFWYRQDPGLGLRLIYFSYDVKMKEKGDIPEGYSVSREKKERFSLILESASTNQTSMYLCASRVAGESYNEQFFGPGTRLTVL.

The chain recombines TRBV7-2 with TRBJ1-3; 7 nucleotides line up with TRBD1. Trimming at V came to 5 bases and at J to 0 bases, leaving 7 bases not matched to a gene. Germline assignment: CDR1 SGHTA and CDR2 FQGNSA. This CDR3 comprises 16 residues. CDR3 coding DNA: TGTGCCAGCAGCCCTACCTGGACAGGCTCTGGAAACACCATATATTTT. Translating gives CASSPTWTGSGNTIYF.